This T cell receptor (beta chain) is drawn from a study of early T cells in non-severe SARS-CoV-2 infection. The overall study: The authors sequenced bulk RNA from unsorted whole blood, leaving chains unpaired. Study outcomes and limitations: Matching with VDJdb favored anti-spike CD8 responses (missing private and CD4 specificities).

The CDR3 is 13 amino acids. V lost 4 bases, J lost 4 bases, and 11 bases lay in between. CDR1 and CDR2 from the germline V gene are SGHRS and YFSETQ. On this clonotype: The antigen is not known.

Unique molecular identifiers were affixed to single, distinct cDNA molecules. TCRdb called the 5' RACE reads again in MiXCR, with one record for every CDR3 protein. The repertoire has more than 95,000 distinct CDR3 sequences, approximately 15% of them found once; the top ten carry 21%. This chain links TRBV5-1 with TRBJ1-1; D is perhaps TRBD1 (5 bases). Sequenced sample: whole blood. The receptor was derived from an adult who was a healthcare worker with PCR-confirmed SARS-CoV-2 infection or an uninfected control (not recorded which). The CDR3 nucleotides are TGCGCCAGCAGCATGGACACGGTCACTGAAGCTTTCTTT. The encoded protein is CASSMDTVTEAFF.